A single sample is the source of the 28 T cell receptor beta chains below, sequenced in a study of PD-1 blockade in classical Hodgkin lymphoma (dated by TCRdb to the early 2020s). Libraries came from the immunoSEQ multiplex PCR assay. Entries here come from immuneACCESS through TCRdb and include only in-frame sequences with V and J called. Some clones fail to appear in such tables; in the studies checked, an unresolved V gene covers under half of the shortfall, and the cause of the remainder is unknown. The sample data list about 46,000 clones, and around 80% of these were observed just once. The ten biggest clones cover about 20% of the sample. This specimen's time point label, interpreted: cycle 2 day 1 (C2D1) of nivolumab. Every trial patient had relapsed after autologous stem cell transplantation, and cohorts A, B and C differed in prior brentuximab vedotin exposure. This specimen was peripheral blood mononuclear cells (PBMCs), taken before the second cycle of nivolumab. Receptor source: a human donor with classical Hodgkin lymphoma.

This chain connects TRBV7-3 to TRBJ1-6, with 9 bases lining up with TRBD1. Germline V gene data show CDR1 as SGHTA and CDR2 as FQGTGA. The CDR3 sequence is 17 residues long. The J segment lost 6 bases and the V segment lost 2 bases, leaving 8 bases of the junction unmatched. Here the CDR3 reads CASSLLLPGQGNSPLHF. The CDR3 nucleotides are TGTGCCAGCAGCTTACTCCTCCCGGGACAGGGTAATTCACCCCTCCACTTT.

The chain recombines TRBV6-5 with TRBJ2-3, with 9 positions matching TRBD1. Germline CDR1 MNHEY, CDR2 SVGAGI. J was trimmed by 6 bases and V by 5 bases; bases with no gene match: 9. CDR3 length: 15 amino acids. CDR3 region: CASSGEQGARDTQYF. The CDR3 DNA reads TGTGCCAGCAGTGGAGAACAGGGGGCGCGGGATACGCAGTATTTT.

This chain uses TRBV28 with TRBJ1-2; a weak D match, TRBD1 (5 bases). The germline CDR1 and CDR2 sequences are MDHEN and SYDVKM. The CDR3 sequence is 16 residues long. V shed 5 bases and J shed 2 bases, with 18 bases lying between them. The CDR3 region is CASSEEGPLRNYGYTF. The CDR3 DNA reads TGTGCCAGCAGTGAGGAGGGACCGCTGAGGAACTATGGCTACACCTTC.

The rearrangement links TRBV7-2 to TRBJ1-1; tentative D call: TRBD1 (5 bases). Germline CDR1 reads SGHTA; CDR2 reads FQGNSA. V lost 2 bases and J 11 bases, leaving 12 bases between the germline ends. This CDR3 has 12 residues. This chain's CDR3 is CASSLRGQRAFF. The CDR3 DNA reads as TGTGCCAGCAGCTTACGAGGACAAAGGGCTTTCTTT. The full variable domain, rest sourced from reference TRBV7-2 and TRBJ1-1, is GAGVSQSPSNKVTEKGKDVELRCDPISGHTALYWYRQSLGQGLEFLIYFQGNSAPDKSGLPSDRFSAERTGGSVSTLTIQRTQQEDSAVYLCASSLRGQRAFFGQGTRLTVV.

The CDR3 DNA reads TGTGCCAGCAGCGCCTGGGCTCGCGATGGCTACACCTTC. Protein: CASSAWARDGYTF. The chain recombines TRBV7-8 with TRBJ1-2; D not certain. The CDR3 loop spans 13 amino acids. Germline V gene lookup returns CDR1 SGHVS and CDR2 FQNEAQ. Trimming took off 5 bases at V and 6 bases at J, with 13 bases between the two ends.

The J gene is TRBJ1-1, the V gene TRBV6-4, with D tentatively TRBD1 (5 bases). CDR3 size: 13 residues. From germline, CDR1 is MRHNA and CDR2 SNTAGT. V was clipped by 6 bases and J by 3 bases, with 11 bases between them. CDR3 sequence: CASSPGGDTEAFF. The CDR3 coding sequence is TGTGCCAGCAGCCCGGGAGGGGACACTGAAGCTTTCTTT.

This clone occurred once. This sequence joins TRBV7-2 and TRBJ2-1; the D gene could be TRBD1 or TRBD2 (5 bases each). Trimming left V 7 bases short and J 0 bases short, with 16 bases between. Looked up from germline, CDR1 is SGHTA and CDR2 is FQGNSA. This CDR3 region has 16 residues. The CDR3, as DNA: TGTGCCAGCACCTGGGTGGGGGTTGGCTCCTACAATGAGCAGTTCTTC. This sequence encodes CASTWVGVGSYNEQFF.

CDR3 residues: CASSTDSGTQYF. The CDR3 DNA is TGCGCCAGCAGCACAGACAGTGGGACCCAGTACTTC. V and J are TRBV5-1 and TRBJ2-5; TRBD1 is a possible D gene (5 bases). Trimming cost V 4 bases and J 7 bases, with 11 bases left between them. The CDR3 loop spans 12 amino acids. Germline CDR1 SGHRS, CDR2 YFSETQ.

J is TRBJ1-3 and V is TRBV6-6; 8 bases agree with TRBD1. J was trimmed by 9 bases and V by 4 bases; bases with no gene match: 5. The germline gives CDR1 MNHNY, CDR2 SVGAGI (reference sequence). The CDR3 sequence is 13 residues long. CDR3 nucleotides: TGTGCCAGCAGTTCCGGGACAGGCGTCACCATATATTTT. Protein sequence: CASSSGTGVTIYF.

The sample holds one count of this clone. The rearrangement links TRBV5-6 to TRBJ1-2; 7 nucleotides match TRBD1. This CDR3 contains 14 residues. V lost 2 bases to trimming and J lost 3 bases; unmatched junction nucleotides: 4. CDR1 is SGHDT and CDR2 is YYEEEE in the germline V gene. The CDR3 DNA is TGTGCCAGCAGCTTAGGGCAGGGGGACTATGGCTACACCTTC. Amino acids: CASSLGQGDYGYTF.

The rearrangement uses TRBV13 and TRBJ1-1; 12 bases are a match to TRBD1. With V trimmed by 5 bases and J by 5 bases, 21 bases remained unmatched. This CDR3 is 20 amino acids long. Germline lookup yields CDR1 PRHDT and CDR2 FYEKMQ (reference sequence). The CDR3 nucleotides read TGTGCCAGCAGCCAATTTTCCTCCGGGACAGGGGGCAAATCGGGTACTGAAGCTTTCTTT. Translated, it gives CASSQFSSGTGGKSGTEAFF.

This clone has only one observation. The CDR3 DNA reads as TGTGCCAGCAGCCTCCGTAGGGATGAGCAGTTCTTC. Translation gives CASSLRRDEQFF. The V gene is TRBV5-4, the J gene TRBJ2-1; D uncertain. Germline CDR1 reads SGHNT; CDR2 reads YYREEE (reference sequence). V shed 4 bases and J shed 8 bases, with 10 bases lying between them. This CDR3 contains 12 residues. Using reference TRBV5-4 and TRBJ2-1 for the parts outside the CDR3, the full variable domain is ETGVTQSPTHLIKTRGQQVTLRCSSQSGHNTVSWYQQALGQGPQFIFQYYREEENGRGNFPPRFSGLQFPNYSSELNVNALELDDSALYLCASSLRRDEQFFGPGTRLTVL.

The V gene is TRBV5-1, the J gene TRBJ2-7, with D hard to call. Trimming took 2 bases from V and 2 from J, leaving 8 bases between them. CDR1 is SGHRS and CDR2 is YFSETQ in the germline V gene. This CDR3 is built from 13 residues. CDR3 nucleotides: TGCGCCAGCAGCTTCGACTCAACCTACGAGCAGTACTTC. This encodes CASSFDSTYEQYF.

This clone showed up just a few times. V and J are TRBV9 and TRBJ2-5; D perhaps matches TRBD2 (5 bases). Germline loops: CDR1 SGDLS, CDR2 YYNGEE. V shed 3 bases and J shed 4 bases, with 25 bases lying between them. The CDR3 has 18 residues. CDR3 in DNA: TGTGCCAGCAGCGGCCCGGAGAGAGGGCGAGGATTTTCAGAGACCCAGTACTTC. It encodes CASSGPERGRGFSETQYF.

The chain employs TRBV30 and TRBJ1-2; no firm D call. Germline assignment: CDR1 GTSNPN and CDR2 SVGIG (reference sequence). Between the trimmed V and J ends, which lost 5 bases and 2 bases, there was a span of 15 bases. The CDR3 loop spans 14 amino acids. Written as DNA, the CDR3 is TGTGCCTGGGGCAATAAGAACGGAAACTATGGCTACACCTTC. Its translation is CAWGNKNGNYGYTF. Supplemented by reference TRBV30 and TRBJ1-2, the full variable domain reads SQTIHQWPATLVQPVGSPLSLECTVEGTSNPNLYWYRQAAGRGLQLLFYSVGIGQISSEVPQNLSASRPQDRQFILSSKKLLLSDSGFYLCAWGNKNGNYGYTFGSGTRLTVV.

By share of the sample, this clone is medium-sized (0.01 to 0.1%). The chain employs TRBV5-1 and TRBJ1-1, with a weak D call TRBD1 (5 bases). The V end was cut by 1 base, the J end by 2 bases, with 15 bases between. This CDR3 region has 16 residues. The V gene's germline CDR1 is SGHRS and CDR2 YFSETQ. CDR3 amino acids: CASSLRPPGLNTEAFF. The CDR3 region has the DNA TGCGCCAGCAGCTTGCGTCCTCCGGGGCTCAACACTGAAGCTTTCTTT.

The genes are TRBV11-2 and TRBJ2-7, with D perhaps matching TRBD1 or TRBD2 (5 bases each). The CDR3 has 14 amino acids. Germline values: CDR1 SGHAT, CDR2 FQNNGV. V lost 2 bases and J lost 4, with 12 bases in between. The CDR3 reads CASSLYQGAYEQYF. In DNA, the CDR3 is TGTGCCAGCAGCTTATACCAGGGAGCTTACGAGCAGTACTTC.

This chain connects TRBV5-1 to TRBJ2-2; D perhaps matches TRBD1 (6 bases). The CDR3 contains 15 residues. Germline V CDR1 and CDR2: SGHRS, YFSETQ. V lost 0 bases and J 4 bases, leaving 10 bases between the germline ends. CDR3 in DNA: TGCGCCAGCAGCTTGGATCAGGGGACCACCGGGGAGCTGTTTTTT. It yields the protein CASSLDQGTTGELFF.

The rearrangement links TRBV27 to TRBJ2-2; 8 bases fit TRBD2. This CDR3 comprises 17 residues. CDR1 is MNHEY and CDR2 is SMNVEV in the germline V gene (reference sequence). V was clipped by 1 base and J by 1 base; unmatched bases: 5. The CDR3 loop is CASSLFRRGGNTGELFF. CDR3 DNA: TGTGCCAGCAGTTTATTCCGCCGGGGGGGGAACACCGGGGAGCTGTTTTTT.

The chain combines TRBV11-3 with TRBJ1-2; 8 bases are shared with TRBD1. With V trimmed by 5 bases and J by 4 bases, 9 bases remained unmatched. CDR1 and CDR2 from the germline V gene are SGHNT and YENEEA. This CDR3 region has 15 residues. The CDR3 loop reads CASSLGQGGAYGYTF. In DNA, the CDR3 is TGTGCCAGCAGCCTCGGACAGGGAGGGGCCTATGGCTACACCTTC.

This clone came up once. The J gene is TRBJ2-1, the V gene TRBV11-2, with 9 bases that match TRBD2. V dropped 2 bases and J dropped 4; count of bases not matched to a gene: 3. The CDR3 is made up of 15 amino acids. Looked up from germline, CDR1 is SGHAT and CDR2 is FQNNGV. Written as DNA, the CDR3 is TGTGCCAGCAGCTTAAGCGGGGGGCGTTACAATGAGCAGTTCTTC. This translates into CASSLSGGRYNEQFF.

J is TRBJ2-5 and V is TRBV30, with 9 positions matching TRBD2. Trimming at V came to 0 bases and at J to 5 bases, leaving 4 bases not matched to a gene. The length of the CDR3 is 14 residues. In germline, CDR1 is GTSNPN, CDR2 SVGIG (reference sequence). The CDR3 loop is CAWSVAGGHETQYF. CDR3 in DNA: TGTGCCTGGAGTGTGGCGGGGGGGCACGAGACCCAGTACTTC. The entire variable domain, with the rest obtained from reference TRBV30 and TRBJ2-5, is as follows: SQTIHQWPATLVQPVGSPLSLECTVEGTSNPNLYWYRQAAGRGLQLLFYSVGIGQISSEVPQNLSASRPQDRQFILSSKKLLLSDSGFYLCAWSVAGGHETQYFGPGTRLLVL.

The V call is TRBV5-1, the J call TRBJ2-1, with 9 bases fitting TRBD1. CDR1 and CDR2 from the germline V gene are SGHRS and YFSETQ. The CDR3 runs 15 residues. J gave up 4 bases and V 2 bases, and 4 bases lay outside the gene matches. CDR3 DNA sequence: TGCGCCAGCAGCTTTACGGGACAGGGTTACAATGAGCAGTTCTTC. Its translation is CASSFTGQGYNEQFF.

This chain links TRBV28 with TRBJ1-2; a weak D match, TRBD1 (6 bases). The V gene's germline CDR1 is MDHEN and CDR2 SYDVKM. Deletions cut 4 bases from V and 8 bases from J, with 17 bases between. This CDR3 contains 14 residues. As DNA, the CDR3 is TGTGCCAGCAGTTCCTTGGGGGGCCCTTTCGGCTACACCTTC. It codes for CASSSLGGPFGYTF.

The V call is TRBV27, the J call TRBJ1-1, with a weak D call TRBD1 (6 bases). The CDR3 extends over 14 amino acids. V was clipped by 4 bases and J by 4 bases, with 13 bases between them. Germline values: CDR1 MNHEY, CDR2 SMNVEV (reference sequence). For the CDR3, the DNA is TGTGCCAGCAGTTGGGGGCCGGGGAGCACTGAAGCTTTCTTT. Translated, it gives CASSWGPGSTEAFF.

The V and J genes are TRBV29-1 and TRBJ1-1; D might be TRBD1 (6 bases). This CDR3 region has 15 residues. With 3 bases removed from V and 8 bases from J, the gap between germline ends came to 22 bases. CDR1 and CDR2 from the germline V gene are SQVTM and ANQGSEA. The CDR3 DNA reads TGCAGCGTTGAGGGGGCTGAGAGGTTTGGAGGAGAAGCTTTCTTT. It is translated as CSVEGAERFGGEAFF.

This clone came up once. The chain is built from TRBV29-1 and TRBJ2-5; 11 bases agree with TRBD2. This CDR3 contains 13 residues. Germline V gene lookup returns CDR1 SQVTM and CDR2 ANQGSEA. V was pared by 3 bases and J by 5 bases, with 2 bases of the junction left unmatched. As DNA, the CDR3 is TGCAGCGTTGATAGCGGGGGGGACGAGACCCAGTACTTC. Its translation: CSVDSGGDETQYF.

The rearrangement links TRBV4-1 to TRBJ2-2; no clear D gene. Trimming left V 3 bases short and J 1 base short, with 12 bases between. CDR1 is MGHRA, CDR2 YSYEKL, per germline. The CDR3 covers 16 residues. For the CDR3, the DNA is TGCGCCAGCAGCCAGCTGGAGAAGCTGAACACCGGGGAGCTGTTTTTT. Its protein product is CASSQLEKLNTGELFF.